This T cell receptor (beta chain) came from a study of blood T cell repertoires in COVID-19. In germline, CDR1 is LGHNA, CDR2 YSLEER. The V end was cut by 1 base, the J end by 0 bases, with 15 bases between. This CDR3 spans 18 amino acids. Sequencing used immunoSEQ multiplex PCR; TCRdb keeps in-frame clones, though not all of them. The sample includes roughly 34,000 clones, around 90% of them seen just once. The TCR was taken from a human donor with active COVID-19. The donor label of this sample is uncertain. Sequencing used peripheral blood. J is TRBJ1-4 and V is TRBV4-3; D call uncertain. The CDR3 DNA is TGCGCCAGCAGCCAAGTAGTGACACCCTTTGCAACTAATGAAAAACTGTTTTTT. Amino acids: CASSQVVTPFATNEKLFF.